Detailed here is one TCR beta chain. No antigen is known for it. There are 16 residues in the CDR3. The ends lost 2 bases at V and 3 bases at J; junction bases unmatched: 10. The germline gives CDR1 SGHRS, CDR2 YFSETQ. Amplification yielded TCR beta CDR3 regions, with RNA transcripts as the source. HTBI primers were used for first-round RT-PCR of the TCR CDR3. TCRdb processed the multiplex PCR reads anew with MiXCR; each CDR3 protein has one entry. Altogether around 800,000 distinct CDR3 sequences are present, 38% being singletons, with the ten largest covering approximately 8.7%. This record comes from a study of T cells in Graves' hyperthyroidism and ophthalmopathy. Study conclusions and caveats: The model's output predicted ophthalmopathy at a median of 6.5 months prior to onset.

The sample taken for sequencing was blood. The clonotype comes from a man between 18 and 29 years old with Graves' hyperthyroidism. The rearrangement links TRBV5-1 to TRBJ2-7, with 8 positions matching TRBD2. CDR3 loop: CASSFPGGGYGYEQYF. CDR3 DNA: TGCGCCAGCAGCTTTCCGGGCGGGGGGTACGGCTACGAGCAGTACTTC.